The source of this T cell receptor (beta chain) is a study of T cell repertoires in cytomegalovirus infection. The overall study: HLA-B-restricted CMV epitopes that are well studied were used alongside recently identified HLA-C-restricted ones. CMV infection plus the matching HLA type was flagged by public TCR beta signatures. General observations from the study: The response measured ex vivo was dominated by TCR beta clonotypes (HLA-C-restricted and CMV-specific). Summed public TCR beta family frequency identified CMV carriers bearing the relevant HLA.

MiXCR, run by TCRdb on the reads, gives a single entry per CDR3 protein. Of 150,000 to 200,000 distinct CDR3 sequences in the sample, about 20% were seen once. The CDR3 length is 15 residues. CDR1 is LNHDA and CDR2 is SQIVND in the germline V gene (reference sequence). Germline trimming cut 1 base from V and 4 bases from J; bases unmatched to any gene: 4. As to this clonotype: Its antigen is unknown.

The input for sequencing was CD8+ T cells from cultured PBMCs, taken from culture after CMV antigen stimulation. The clonotype comes from a human donor in good health (CMV status not recorded). Some clones in this sample may be carry-over from other donors' samples. The gene calls are TRBV19 and TRBJ2-1, with 7 bases aligning to TRBD2. The CDR3 here is CASSIGLAEYNEQFF. The CDR3 DNA sequence: TGTGCCAGTAGTATAGGTCTAGCGGAGTACAATGAGCAGTTCTTC.